The 10 T cell receptor beta chains below come from one sample, sequenced in a study of CD8 T cells in Susac syndrome. With random hexamers, reverse transcription was performed on about 0.45 to 1 ug of RNA. TCRdb fed the immunoSEQ multiplex PCR reads into MiXCR, producing one record per CDR3 protein. The sample shows around 170,000 distinct CDR3 sequences, almost 96% of them seen only once. The sequenced sample was CD4+ T cells from PBMCs. These receptors originate from a human donor with Susac syndrome.

This chain connects TRBV3-1 to TRBJ1-2; D is unclear. The ends were cut back, 0 bases at V and 1 base at J, with 12 bases in the middle. Germline values: CDR1 LGHDT, CDR2 YNNKEL (reference sequence). The CDR3 has 16 residues. Written as DNA, the CDR3 is TGTGCCAGCAGCCAAGATGTCCCGGGCGGTAACTATGGCTACACCTTC. This codes for CASSQDVPGGNYGYTF.

This sequence joins TRBV12-3 or TRBV12-4 and TRBJ1-2; no clear D gene. Trimming removed 2 bases from V and 8 bases from J, with 6 bases in between. The CDR3 consists of 11 residues. CDR3 DNA sequence: TGTGCCAGCAGTTTACGAGGCGGCTACACCTTC. Translated, it gives CASSLRGGYTF.

The chain carries TRBV5-1 and TRBJ1-2, with 7 bases that match TRBD1. Unmatched junction bases numbered 9, after V lost 5 bases and J lost 8 bases. CDR1 is SGHRS, CDR2 YFSETQ, per germline. There are 13 residues in the CDR3. In nucleotides, the CDR3 is TGCGCCAGCAGTCCCCCCGACAGGGACGGCTACACCTTC. Its protein product is CASSPPDRDGYTF.

The chain has TRBV29-1 and TRBJ2-7, with D uncertain. The CDR3 consists of 11 residues. CDR1 SQVTM and CDR2 ANQGSEA come from the germline V gene. Trimming removed 0 bases from V and 2 bases from J, with 2 bases in between. The CDR3 region is CSVEEPYEQYF. The CDR3 DNA sequence: TGCAGCGTTGAAGAGCCCTACGAGCAGTACTTC.

V and J are TRBV3-1 and TRBJ2-1, with D perhaps matching TRBD2 (6 bases). The V gene lost 1 base and the J gene lost 4 bases, with 17 bases spanning the gap. The V gene's germline CDR1 is LGHDT and CDR2 YNNKEL (reference sequence). The CDR3 consists of 17 residues. The CDR3 is CASSQVHSGAGYNEQFF. As DNA, the CDR3 is TGTGCCAGCAGCCAAGTTCATTCTGGAGCGGGTTACAATGAGCAGTTCTTC.

This rearrangement joins TRBV2 to TRBJ1-1; D call uncertain. This CDR3 has 13 amino acids. Trimming left V 7 bases short and J 0 bases short, with 9 bases between. The germline V gene encodes CDR1 SNHLY and CDR2 FYNNEI. CDR3 residues: CASTEGVNTEAFF. DNA of the CDR3: TGTGCCAGCACCGAGGGCGTGAACACTGAAGCTTTCTTT.

The chain uses TRBV7-2 and TRBJ2-7; D is ambiguous. This CDR3 contains 13 residues. V lost 1 base and J lost 3, with 7 bases in between. CDR1 and CDR2 (germline): SGHTA, FQGNSA. CDR3 region: CASSLVGNYEQYF. The DNA of the CDR3 is TGTGCCAGCAGCTTAGTGGGCAACTACGAGCAGTACTTC.

V is TRBV6-1 and J is TRBJ2-1, with no clear D. With 6 bases removed from V and 3 bases from J, the gap between germline ends came to 18 bases. CDR1 and CDR2 (germline): MNHNS, SASEGT. CDR3 length: 16 amino acids. The CDR3 region has the DNA TGTGCCAGCAGCAACAGCCCACCTTCCAACTACAATGAGCAGTTCTTC. Translated: CASSNSPPSNYNEQFF.

The V and J genes are TRBV7-3 and TRBJ2-5, with D perhaps TRBD1 or TRBD2 (5 bases each). Looked up from germline, CDR1 is SGHTA and CDR2 is FQGTGA. The CDR3 has 14 amino acids. Trimming removed 1 base from V and 7 bases from J, with 13 bases in between. CDR3 sequence reads: CASSLKAAQGTQYF. The CDR3 DNA reads as TGTGCCAGCAGCTTAAAAGCGGCCCAGGGGACCCAGTACTTC.

This chain connects TRBV20-1 to TRBJ2-3; 9 bases line up with TRBD2. From germline, CDR1 is DFQATT and CDR2 SNEGSKA (reference sequence). This CDR3 contains 14 residues. The V gene end was trimmed by 1 base and the J gene end by 1 base; junction bases not matched to a gene: 0. In DNA form, the CDR3 reads TGCAGTGCTAGAGCTAGCGGGGGCACAGATACGCAGTATTTT. Translating gives CSARASGGTDTQYF.